This is a list of T cell receptor beta chains from one sample in a study of T cell responses to AZD1222 COVID-19 vaccine. Some clones are missing from TCRdb's copy, which holds only in-frame ones; the method was immunoSEQ multiplex PCR. The profile shows roughly 72,000 clones, approximately 89% of them singletons. The sequencing used peripheral blood, collected 28 days after the second dose of the MenACWY control vaccine. Receptors were obtained from an adult who received the MenACWY meningococcal vaccine as a control. Each CDR3 is given with its conserved first and last residue. Each record gives: D gene, J gene, V gene, clone size, CDR3 DNA, CDR3 protein. A D gene is named only where the DNA matches it firmly. Expanded clones get a size class; other rows say once, few or many, or leave the size out.

TRBD1 | TRBJ1-6 | TRBV6-5 | . | TGTGCCAACAGTTTAAACAGGGGGCTCAATTCACCCCTCCACTTT | CANSLNRGLNSPLHF
. | TRBJ1-5 | TRBV28 | . | TGTGCCAGCAGTTCTCCAGGGCGGCAGCCCCAGCATTTT | CASSSPGRQPQHF
. | TRBJ1-1 | TRBV7-2 | . | TGTGCCAGCAGCTTCCCCGGGGGCTCGTCTGAAGCTTTCTTT | CASSFPGGSSEAFF
. | TRBJ1-1 | TRBV4-2 | . | TGTGCCAGCAGCCCTGGTCTCCAGGCCTCGAACACTGAAGCTTTCTTT | CASSPGLQASNTEAFF
TRBD1 | TRBJ2-7 | TRBV14 | . | TGTGCCAGCAGCCAAGGGGGACAGGGAGGCTACGAGCAGTACTTC | CASSQGGQGGYEQYF
. | TRBJ2-1 | TRBV18 | . | TGTGCCAGCTCACCACCGGGGGGTTACAATGAGCAGTTCTTC | CASSPPGGYNEQFF
TRBD1 | TRBJ1-4 | TRBV7-9 | . | TGTGCCAGCAGCCCTGGGACAGGGGGTATTAGTGAAAAACTGTTTTTT | CASSPGTGGISEKLFF
. | TRBJ2-2 | TRBV12-3/TRBV12-4 | . | TGTGCCAGCAGTTTATCGGGGCCCGGGGAGCTGTTTTTT | CASSLSGPGELFF
. | TRBJ2-2 | TRBV5-4 | . | TGTGCCAGCAGCTTAGGGGGTCGAACTACCGGGGAGCTGTTTTTT | CASSLGGRTTGELFF
. | TRBJ2-7 | TRBV9 | . | TGTGCCAGCAGCGTAGCCCCAGGGTCTAGATCCTACGAGCAGTACTTC | CASSVAPGSRSYEQYF
. | TRBJ1-5 | TRBV2 | . | TGTGCCAGCAGTGATCACAGCCCCAATCAGCCCCAGCATTTT | CASSDHSPNQPQHF
TRBD1 | TRBJ1-1 | TRBV19 | . | TGTGCCACTCGGACAGGGGCGTCCACTGAAGCTTTCTTT | CATRTGASTEAFF
. | TRBJ1-5 | TRBV29-1 | . | TGCAGCGTGGCCGATCGGTTTGATCAGCCCCAGCATTTT | CSVADRFDQPQHF
. | TRBJ2-1 | TRBV9 | once | TGTGCCAGCAGCGTACAGGGAAATTCCTACAATGAGCAGTTCTTC | CASSVQGNSYNEQFF
. | TRBJ2-7 | TRBV7-8 | . | TGTGCCAGCAGCTTCCTGACAGGAACCTACGAGCAGTACTTC | CASSFLTGTYEQYF
TRBD2 | TRBJ2-2 | TRBV7-3 | once | TGTGCCAGCAGCTTAAGCAGGGAGGGAACCGGGGAGCTGTTTTTT | CASSLSREGTGELFF
. | TRBJ1-1 | TRBV14 | . | TGTGCCAGCAGCCAATACCAGAACACTGAAGCTTTCTTT | CASSQYQNTEAFF
. | TRBJ2-5 | TRBV3-1/TRBV3-2 | . | TGTGCCAGCATACTAGCCGGGGACCAAGAGACCCAGTACTTC | CASILAGDQETQYF
. | TRBJ1-6 | TRBV5-1 | . | TGCGCCAGCAGCTTGGCCGCTCCAGGGTCAACCCTCCACTTT | CASSLAAPGSTLHF
TRBD2 | TRBJ2-1 | TRBV24-1 | . | TGTGCCACCAGTGATTTGAACGGGGGGGCAAATGAGCAGTTCTTC | CATSDLNGGANEQFF
. | TRBJ1-3 | TRBV7-9 | . | TGTGCCAGCTTGGGGGCGGTTTCTGGCAACACCATATATTTT | CASLGAVSGNTIYF
. | TRBJ2-2 | TRBV19 | . | TGTGCCAGTAGTATTTCGAGGAACACCGGGGAGCTGTTTTTT | CASSISRNTGELFF
TRBD2 | TRBJ2-5 | TRBV3-1/TRBV3-2 | . | TGTGCCAGCAGCCAGGCGGGGGGGAGGATTGAGACCCAGTACTTC | CASSQAGGRIETQYF
. | TRBJ1-5 | TRBV19 | . | TGTGCCAGTAGTATACTTAAGCAGCCCCAGCATTTT | CASSILKQPQHF
TRBD1 | TRBJ1-3 | TRBV9 | . | TGTGCCAGCAGCGCGGGGACAGCAGGAAACACCATATATTTT | CASSAGTAGNTIYF
TRBD2 | TRBJ2-1 | TRBV6-2/TRBV6-3 | few | TGTGCCAGCAGCCTGGGGGCGGGGGGGCCATTCAATGAGCAGTTCTTC | CASSLGAGGPFNEQFF
. | TRBJ1-1 | TRBV7-9 | . | TGTGCCAGCAGCTTGGAAGGAGTCGGGGGCACTGAAGCTTTCTTT | CASSLEGVGGTEAFF
. | TRBJ1-4 | TRBV10-3 | . | TGTGCCATCAGTGAGGAGGGTACGACTAATGAAAAACTGTTTTTT | CAISEEGTTNEKLFF
TRBD1 | TRBJ1-5 | TRBV24-1 | . | TGTGCCAGGGGAGGGGGCACGGTAGGCAATCAGCCCCAGCATTTT | CARGGGTVGNQPQHF
TRBD2 | TRBJ2-7 | TRBV3-1/TRBV3-2 | . | TGTGCCAGCAGCCAAGGTAGCGGGGGGACCGAGCAGTACTTC | CASSQGSGGTEQYF
. | TRBJ1-6 | TRBV4-1 | . | TGCGCCAGCAGGCCCCTCGGACTCCCCAGCTCTAATTCACCCCTCCACTTT | CASRPLGLPSSNSPLHF
. | TRBJ1-6 | TRBV6-5 | . | TGTGCCAGCAGTTCAGGGGTATTACAAAATTCACCCCTCCACTTT | CASSSGVLQNSPLHF
. | TRBJ1-1 | TRBV10-3 | . | TGTGCCATCAGTGAGTCGCAGAGGATGAACACTGAAGCTTTCTTT | CAISESQRMNTEAFF
. | TRBJ1-6 | TRBV28 | . | TGTGCCAGCAGCCTGGGGAGACGAAATTCACCCCTCCACTTT | CASSLGRRNSPLHF
. | TRBJ2-1 | TRBV7-2 | . | TGTGCCAGCAGCCCCCACGCGGGATACAATGAGCAGTTCTTC | CASSPHAGYNEQFF
. | TRBJ1-4 | TRBV10-2 | . | TGCGCCAGCAGTGGACAGCCCCTCGGTGAAAAACTGTTTTTT | CASSGQPLGEKLFF
. | TRBJ1-2 | TRBV13 | . | TGTGCCAGCAGCTTACCAGGGAACAACTATGGCTACACCTTC | CASSLPGNNYGYTF
. | TRBJ2-2 | TRBV19 | . | TGTGCCAGTAGTATACAACAGTCCACCGGGGAGCTGTTTTTT | CASSIQQSTGELFF
. | TRBJ1-5 | TRBV5-8 | . | TGTGCCAGCAGCTTGGAATTAACAGGCGGGGGGCTCCAGAAACCCCAGCATTTT | CASSLELTGGGLQKPQHF
TRBD1 | TRBJ2-7 | TRBV18 | . | TGTGCCAGCTCACCACTGACAGGGGTCAACGAGCAGTACTTC | CASSPLTGVNEQYF
. | TRBJ2-1 | TRBV19 | . | TGTGCCAGTAGTAAACAGGTCGTAGGCAATGAGCAGTTCTTC | CASSKQVVGNEQFF
. | TRBJ2-1 | TRBV9 | . | TGTGCCAGCAGCGGATACAATGAGCAGTTCTTC | CASSGYNEQFF
. | TRBJ1-2 | TRBV27 | . | TGTGCCAGCAGGGACACGATGAACTATGGCTACACCTTC | CASRDTMNYGYTF
TRBD2 | TRBJ2-7 | TRBV18 | once | TGTGCCAGCTCACCGAGTCTGGCTAGCGGGGGCACCAGCTCCTACGAGCAGTACTTC | CASSPSLASGGTSSYEQYF
. | TRBJ2-1 | TRBV2 | . | TGTGCCAGCAGTGGGGCTAGGAATGAGCAGTTCTTC | CASSGARNEQFF
TRBD1 | TRBJ1-1 | TRBV5-6 | . | TGTGCCAGCAGCTTCGGGACAGGGGAGATTACTGAAGCTTTCTTT | CASSFGTGEITEAFF
. | TRBJ2-3 | TRBV24-1 | . | TGTGCCACCAGTGATTACTACCTCGGGGAGGTTAGAGCAGATACGCAGTATTTT | CATSDYYLGEVRADTQYF
TRBD2 | TRBJ2-7 | TRBV7-6 | . | TGTGCCAGCAGCCGACTTTTAGCGGGGGGGACAAACCACGCCGAGCAGTACTTC | CASSRLLAGGTNHAEQYF